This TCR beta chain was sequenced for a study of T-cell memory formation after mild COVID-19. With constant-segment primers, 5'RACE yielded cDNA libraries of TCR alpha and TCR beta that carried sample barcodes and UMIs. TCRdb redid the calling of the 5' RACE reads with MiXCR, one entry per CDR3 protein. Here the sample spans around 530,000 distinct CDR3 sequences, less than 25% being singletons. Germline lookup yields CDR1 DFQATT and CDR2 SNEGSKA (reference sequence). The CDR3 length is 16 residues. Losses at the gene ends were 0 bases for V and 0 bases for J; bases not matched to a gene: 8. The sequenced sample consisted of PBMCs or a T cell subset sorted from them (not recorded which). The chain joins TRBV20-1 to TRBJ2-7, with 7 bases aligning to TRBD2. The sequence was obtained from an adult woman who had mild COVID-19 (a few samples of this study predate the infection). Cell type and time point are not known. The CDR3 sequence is CSARDLERGSSYEQYF. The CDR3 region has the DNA TGCAGTGCTAGAGATTTAGAGCGGGGAAGCTCCTACGAGCAGTACTTC.